Listed below are T cell receptor beta chains from one sample, sequenced in a study of cytomegalovirus exposure and HLA in healthy donors. The assay was immunoSEQ multiplex PCR, and TCRdb's table has in-frame clones only and misses some. The sample lists roughly 240,000 clones, roughly 85% occurring once. Material for sequencing was PBMCs. The receptors were sampled from a girl aged 2-15 years in good health and CMV-seronegative. CDR3s include the opening cysteine and the closing phenylalanine or tryptophan. D genes are given only for firm matches. Clone size is stated in some rows and not others, as once, few, many or a class when expanded.

clone size: .
J gene: TRBJ2-3
D gene: .
V gene: TRBV7-3
CDR3 protein: CASSLIAADTQYF
CDR3 DNA: TGTGCCAGCAGCTTAATCGCGGCAGATACGCAGTATTTT

clone size: .
J gene: TRBJ1-4
D gene: .
V gene: TRBV6-1
CDR3 protein: CASSEGAGPATNEKLFF
CDR3 DNA: TGTGCCAGCAGTGAAGGGGCAGGGCCAGCAACTAATGAAAAACTGTTTTTT

clone size: once
J gene: TRBJ2-5
D gene: TRBD1
V gene: TRBV6-6
CDR3 protein: CASSYRGTGEETQYF
CDR3 DNA: TGTGCCAGCAGTTACAGAGGGACAGGGGAAGAGACCCAGTACTTC

clone size: .
J gene: TRBJ1-2
D gene: .
V gene: TRBV9
CDR3 protein: CASSVARDGYTF
CDR3 DNA: TGTGCCAGCAGCGTAGCCAGGGATGGCTACACCTTC

clone size: .
J gene: TRBJ1-6
D gene: TRBD1
V gene: TRBV6-1
CDR3 protein: CASSEARQGRSPLHF
CDR3 DNA: TGTGCCAGCAGTGAAGCGCGACAGGGGAGGTCACCCCTCCACTTT

clone size: .
J gene: TRBJ2-7
D gene: TRBD2
V gene: TRBV7-9
CDR3 protein: CASRGLAGGPHEQYF
CDR3 DNA: TGTGCCAGCAGAGGCCTTGCGGGGGGGCCCCACGAGCAGTACTTC

clone size: .
J gene: TRBJ2-1
D gene: .
V gene: TRBV2
CDR3 protein: CASSEEGLSYNEQFF
CDR3 DNA: TGTGCCAGCAGTGAGGAGGGGCTCTCCTACAATGAGCAGTTCTTC

clone size: once
J gene: TRBJ2-7
D gene: TRBD2
V gene: TRBV27
CDR3 protein: CASRALSGSSEQYF
CDR3 DNA: TGTGCCAGCAGGGCTCTTAGCGGGAGTTCCGAGCAGTACTTC

clone size: few
J gene: TRBJ2-5
D gene: .
V gene: TRBV6-6
CDR3 protein: CASSYNNQETQYF
CDR3 DNA: TGTGCCAGCAGTTACAACAACCAAGAGACCCAGTACTTC

clone size: once
J gene: TRBJ1-1
D gene: TRBD1
V gene: TRBV18
CDR3 protein: CASSPLRQGSDEAFF
CDR3 DNA: TGTGCCAGCTCACCCTTAAGACAGGGGTCAGATGAAGCTTTCTTT

clone size: few
J gene: TRBJ2-1
D gene: .
V gene: TRBV6-1
CDR3 protein: CASAQLAEPYNEQFF
CDR3 DNA: TGTGCCAGCGCCCAACTAGCAGAACCCTACAATGAGCAGTTCTTC

clone size: .
J gene: TRBJ2-4
D gene: TRBD1
V gene: TRBV5-1
CDR3 protein: CASSLGGQAQRRDF
CDR3 DNA: TGCGCCAGCAGCTTGGGTGGACAGGCCCAACGAAGGGACTTC

clone size: .
J gene: TRBJ1-5
D gene: .
V gene: TRBV25-1
CDR3 protein: CASSESGNQPQHF
CDR3 DNA: TGTGCCAGCAGTGAATCGGGAAATCAGCCCCAGCATTTT

clone size: .
J gene: TRBJ1-2
D gene: .
V gene: TRBV19
CDR3 protein: CASKPVPGDGYTF
CDR3 DNA: TGTGCCAGTAAGCCGGTCCCGGGGGATGGCTACACCTTC

clone size: .
J gene: TRBJ2-3
D gene: TRBD2
V gene: TRBV5-1
CDR3 protein: CASSRTSLADTQYF
CDR3 DNA: TGCGCCAGCAGCCGGACTAGCTTGGCAGATACGCAGTATTTT

clone size: .
J gene: TRBJ1-2
D gene: .
V gene: TRBV5-8
CDR3 protein: CATGYLNYGYTF
CDR3 DNA: TGTGCCACCGGTTATTTGAACTATGGCTACACCTTC

clone size: .
J gene: TRBJ2-5
D gene: .
V gene: TRBV7-7
CDR3 protein: CASSPTGTARETQYF
CDR3 DNA: TGTGCCAGCAGCCCTACAGGGACGGCTCGCGAGACCCAGTACTTC

clone size: .
J gene: TRBJ2-7
D gene: .
V gene: TRBV25-1
CDR3 protein: CASSAPNVWAGNSYEQYF
CDR3 DNA: TGTGCCAGCAGTGCACCCAACGTATGGGCGGGGAACTCCTACGAGCAGTACTTC

clone size: .
J gene: TRBJ1-2
D gene: .
V gene: TRBV5-1
CDR3 protein: CASTLGQDAYYGYTF
CDR3 DNA: TGCGCCAGCACTTTGGGCCAGGATGCTTACTATGGCTACACCTTC

clone size: .
J gene: TRBJ2-7
D gene: TRBD2
V gene: TRBV6-5
CDR3 protein: CASGRGRRYEQYF
CDR3 DNA: TGTGCCAGCGGGCGCGGGAGGCGGTACGAGCAGTACTTC

clone size: .
J gene: TRBJ2-3
D gene: .
V gene: TRBV2
CDR3 protein: CASSGYGSGDTQYF
CDR3 DNA: TGTGCCAGCAGTGGCTACGGGAGTGGAGATACGCAGTATTTT

clone size: few
J gene: TRBJ1-2
D gene: TRBD1
V gene: TRBV7-9
CDR3 protein: CASSLGTGITNYGYTF
CDR3 DNA: TGTGCCAGCAGCTTGGGGACAGGGATAACTAACTATGGCTACACCTTC

clone size: once
J gene: TRBJ1-5
D gene: .
V gene: TRBV11-2
CDR3 protein: CASSPTTSNQPQHF
CDR3 DNA: TGTGCCAGCAGCCCAACAACTAGCAATCAGCCCCAGCATTTT

clone size: .
J gene: TRBJ1-2
D gene: .
V gene: TRBV27
CDR3 protein: CASSLHHRTDNYGYTF
CDR3 DNA: TGTGCCAGCAGTTTACATCATAGGACAGACAACTATGGCTACACCTTC

clone size: .
J gene: TRBJ1-4
D gene: TRBD1
V gene: TRBV30
CDR3 protein: CAWSSDRGLVKRNEKLFF
CDR3 DNA: TGTGCCTGGAGTTCGGACAGGGGCCTGGTAAAGCGAAATGAAAAACTGTTTTTT

clone size: once
J gene: TRBJ2-2
D gene: .
V gene: TRBV27
CDR3 protein: CASMSAGIATGELFF
CDR3 DNA: TGTGCCAGCATGTCGGCAGGGATAGCCACCGGGGAGCTGTTTTTT

clone size: .
J gene: TRBJ2-1
D gene: .
V gene: TRBV27
CDR3 protein: CASSFGGVDNEQFF
CDR3 DNA: TGTGCCAGCAGTTTCGGAGGCGTTGACAATGAGCAGTTCTTC